This T cell receptor beta chain was recovered during a study of Ad26.COV2.S vaccination and SARS-CoV-2 variants. Study-wide context: Each vaccinee took Ad26.COV2.S intramuscularly, once or twice 56 days apart.

Only in-frame clones appear in the TCRdb table, and some are missing; sequencing was by immunoSEQ multiplex PCR. The table shows hundreds of thousands of clones, with 85% to 90% occurring only once. Treatment denoted: about 20 received Ad26.COV2.S at low or high dose, single or two shots; several received placebo; per-sample allocation not given. Repertoires come from day 63 after the first vaccine or placebo injection. CDR1 and CDR2 from the germline V gene are LGHNA and YNFKEQ. V shed 1 base and J shed 1 base, with 16 bases lying between them. CDR3 length: 17 amino acids. J is TRBJ1-1 and V is TRBV4-2, with D possibly TRBD1 on 5 matching bases. The sample was peripheral blood, taken in a trial of Ad26.COV2.S vaccine versus placebo. The sequence was collected from a person aged 18-65 years who received the Ad26.COV2.S COVID-19 vaccine or a placebo. In nucleotides, the CDR3 is TGTGCCAGCAGCCAAGTCTTGGCAGGGTTTAGGAACACTGAAGCTTTCTTT. The encoded protein is CASSQVLAGFRNTEAFF.